The 25 T cell receptor beta chains in this list originate from one sample, sequenced in a study of blood T cell repertoires in COVID-19. Method: immunoSEQ multiplex PCR; TCRdb's copy keeps in-frame clones and lacks some. The sample lists more than 250,000 clones, roughly 87% seen once, with 1% in the top ten. Source material: peripheral blood. The receptor set was obtained from a man in his fifties or sixties with active or convalescent COVID-19.

This chain uses TRBV7-8 with TRBJ2-6, with 7 bases aligning to TRBD1. J was trimmed by 4 bases and V by 5 bases; bases with no gene match: 5. The germline V gene has CDR1 SGHVS and CDR2 FQNEAQ. The CDR3 runs to 15 residues. CDR3 amino acids: CASSKTGAGANVLTF. The CDR3 DNA reads as TGTGCCAGCAGCAAAACAGGGGCCGGGGCCAACGTCCTGACTTTC.

The sample holds one count of this clone. The chain has TRBV12-3 or TRBV12-4 and TRBJ2-1; 7 bases are shared with TRBD2. This CDR3 region has 13 residues. The ends lost 2 bases at V and 10 bases at J; junction bases unmatched: 5. The CDR3 DNA reads TGTGCCAGCAGTTTATTTAGCGGGCAGGAGCAGTTCTTC. It yields the protein CASSLFSGQEQFF.

The chain couples TRBV7-9 to TRBJ2-7; tentative D call: TRBD2 (5 bases). Trimming took off 5 bases at V and 6 bases at J, with 17 bases between the two ends. The CDR3 consists of 14 residues. CDR1 is SEHNR and CDR2 is FQNEAQ in the germline V gene (reference sequence). CDR3 in DNA: TGTGCCAGCAGCCGACTTAGTGAGGGATTCGAGCAGTACTTC. It codes for CASSRLSEGFEQYF.

V usage is TRBV3-1 (or the pseudogene TRBV3-2) and J usage is TRBJ2-7; 10 bases align to TRBD2. Germline V gene sequence: CDR1 LGHDT, CDR2 YNNKEL (reference sequence). This CDR3 comprises 19 residues. The trim removed 3 bases at V and 3 bases at J, leaving 17 bases unmatched. In nucleotides, the CDR3 is TGTGCCAGCAGCCACCTATTGGTACTAAGCGGGAGGGACGACTACGAGCAGTACTTC. Its protein is CASSHLLVLSGRDDYEQYF.

The chain couples TRBV28 to TRBJ2-3, with TRBD2 identical over 12 bases. The CDR3 has 14 residues. CDR1 and CDR2 (germline): MDHEN, SYDVKM. Trimming cost V 6 bases and J 5 bases; bases outside gene matches: 3. The CDR3 bases are TGTGCCAGCAGCCCGGGACTAGCGGGAGATACGCAGTATTTT. It is translated as CASSPGLAGDTQYF.

The CDR3 DNA is TGTGCCAGCAGCCTAGGACTAGCGGGAGACAGGGAGACCCAGTACTTC. Translated, it gives CASSLGLAGDRETQYF. The chain joins TRBV7-9 to TRBJ2-5, with 13 bases fitting TRBD2. The CDR3 sequence is 16 residues long. Trimming at V came to 5 bases and at J to 5 bases, leaving 8 bases not matched to a gene. Germline V gives CDR1 SEHNR, CDR2 FQNEAQ (reference sequence). Combining the CDR3 with reference TRBV7-9 and TRBJ2-5 gives the whole variable domain DTGVSQNPRHKITKRGQNVTFRCDPISEHNRLYWYRQTLGQGPEFLTYFQNEAQLEKSRLLSDRFSAERPKGSFSTLEIQRTEQGDSAMYLCASSLGLAGDRETQYFGPGTRLLVL.

This chain links TRBV5-1 with TRBJ1-3, with D perhaps matching TRBD1 (5 bases). V was cut by 3 bases and J by 0 bases, with 13 bases left in between. Germline CDR1 reads SGHRS; CDR2 reads YFSETQ. CDR3 length: 16 residues. CDR3 loop: CASSSRQFGSGNTIYF. CDR3 DNA: TGCGCCAGCAGCTCGCGACAGTTTGGCTCTGGAAACACCATATATTTT.

This clone has only one observation. V usage is TRBV18 and J usage is TRBJ2-1, with D perhaps TRBD2 (6 bases). Trimming stripped 1 base from V and 6 bases from J, with 10 bases between. The CDR3 extends over 14 amino acids. Germline CDR1 is KGHSH and CDR2 is LQKENI. The CDR3 spells CASSPRLGLNEQFF. In DNA form, the CDR3 reads TGTGCCAGCTCACCACGACTAGGACTCAATGAGCAGTTCTTC.

This clone was detected ten times or more. The chain is built from TRBV7-9 and TRBJ2-5, with a weak D call TRBD2 (6 bases). V was pared by 6 bases and J by 9 bases, with 20 bases between. The V gene's germline CDR1 is SEHNR and CDR2 FQNEAQ (reference sequence). The CDR3 is made up of 14 amino acids. Written as DNA, the CDR3 is TGTGCCAGCAGTACCGGGACTCGATTTGGGGCCCAGTACTTC. Protein product: CASSTGTRFGAQYF.

The V call is TRBV19, the J call TRBJ1-1, with 7 bases matching TRBD1. Germline CDR1 is LNHDA and CDR2 is SQIVND (reference sequence). The length of the CDR3 is 15 residues. With V trimmed by 3 bases and J by 4 bases, 8 bases remained unmatched. This CDR3 reads CASSMTGFLSTEAFF. Written as DNA, the CDR3 is TGTGCCAGTAGTATGACAGGGTTCCTCTCCACTGAAGCTTTCTTT.

This sequence joins TRBV29-1 and TRBJ1-2, with TRBD1 identical over 11 bases. CDR1 is SQVTM, CDR2 ANQGSEA, per germline. This CDR3 has 14 amino acids. With 7 bases clipped from V and 7 bases from J, the junction kept 11 bases outside the gene matches. CDR3: CSAQGQGGEIGYTF. CDR3 sequence (DNA): TGCAGCGCCCAGGGACAGGGGGGAGAGATTGGCTACACCTTC.

The V and J genes are TRBV5-1 and TRBJ2-5; D perhaps matches TRBD1 (5 bases). The CDR3 consists of 14 residues. Germline V gives CDR1 SGHRS, CDR2 YFSETQ. Trimming left V 0 bases short and J 3 bases short, with 9 bases between. CDR3: CASSLVSGKETQYF. The CDR3 coding sequence is TGCGCCAGCAGCTTGGTATCAGGGAAAGAGACCCAGTACTTC.

This clone was found once. This chain joins TRBV19 and TRBJ1-1, with D possibly being TRBD1 (5 bases). The V gene's germline CDR1 is LNHDA and CDR2 SQIVND (reference sequence). V was pared by 3 bases and J by 7 bases, with 21 bases between. This CDR3 is built from 16 residues. The CDR3 sequence is CASSMGGRAAGDEAFF. The CDR3 DNA sequence: TGTGCCAGTAGTATGGGGGGTAGGGCGGCAGGAGATGAAGCTTTCTTT.

CDR3 sequence reads: CASSPPYRVAGNTIYF. CDR3 bases: TGTGCCAGCAGTCCCCCATACAGGGTCGCTGGAAACACCATATATTTT. The genes are TRBV28 and TRBJ1-3, with D perhaps TRBD1 (6 bases). The ends were cut back, 5 bases at V and 2 bases at J, with 16 bases in the middle. The germline gives CDR1 MDHEN, CDR2 SYDVKM. The CDR3 consists of 16 residues.

The chain joins TRBV28 to TRBJ1-6; possible D gene TRBD1, 5 bases. The ends were cut back, 2 bases at V and 9 bases at J, with 14 bases in the middle. The CDR3 contains 15 residues. CDR1 and CDR2 (germline): MDHEN, SYDVKM. CDR3 amino acids: CASSLPGDRGSPLHF. The CDR3 DNA sequence: TGTGCCAGCAGTTTACCGGGGGATCGTGGTTCACCCCTCCACTTT.

The chain employs TRBV6-2 or TRBV6-3 and TRBJ1-6, with unresolved D. The length of the CDR3 is 19 residues. Trimming stripped 2 bases from V and 0 bases from J, with 17 bases between. The germline V gene encodes CDR1 MNHEY and CDR2 SVGEGT. The CDR3 nucleotides are TGTGCCAGCAGTTACGAAGAGGATCCCAATCCCTCCTATAATTCACCCCTCCACTTT. Encoded protein: CASSYEEDPNPSYNSPLHF.

The chain links TRBV11-2 to TRBJ2-5, with D perhaps matching TRBD2 (5 bases). The V gene's germline CDR1 is SGHAT and CDR2 FQNNGV. The CDR3 is 14 amino acids. The V end lost 8 bases, the J end lost 5 bases, and 18 bases lay between the germline ends. CDR3 amino acids: CASGPGTTGETQYF. The CDR3 region has the DNA TGTGCCAGCGGCCCGGGCACCACGGGGGAGACCCAGTACTTC.

This sequence joins TRBV5-1 and TRBJ2-5; 7 bases are a match to TRBD1. Germline values: CDR1 SGHRS, CDR2 YFSETQ. The CDR3 is 15 amino acids. V lost 4 bases, J lost 1 base, and 7 bases stayed unmatched. The CDR3 nucleotides are TGCGCCAGCAGCGTTAGGACAGGCCCCCAAGAGACCCAGTACTTC. It encodes CASSVRTGPQETQYF. Full variable domain (missing parts from reference TRBV5-1 and TRBJ2-5): KAGVTQTPRYLIKTRGQQVTLSCSPISGHRSVSWYQQTPGQGLQFLFEYFSETQRNKGNFPGRFSGRQFSNSRSEMNVSTLELGDSALYLCASSVRTGPQETQYFGPGTRLLVL.

This chain links TRBV5-1 with TRBJ1-5; a weak D match, TRBD1 (5 bases). CDR1 and CDR2 from the germline V gene are SGHRS and YFSETQ. The CDR3 sequence is 15 residues long. V lost 4 bases and J lost 3, with 14 bases in between. CDR3 bases: TGCGCCAGCAGCCCTTTCCCAGGGAACAATCAGCCCCAGCATTTT. Protein product: CASSPFPGNNQPQHF.

In the case of this clone: At one end, the junction sequence differs from germline, possibly due to a read error. The V and J genes are TRBV7-3 and TRBJ1-2; 10 bases are a match to TRBD1. CDR3 size: 15 residues. The V gene's germline CDR1 is SGHTA and CDR2 FQGTGA. As DNA, the CDR3 is TGTGCCAGCAGGTTAAGGACAGGGGGGAACTATGGCTACACCTTC. It is translated as CASRLRTGGNYGYTF.

The genes are TRBV3-1 (or the pseudogene TRBV3-2) and TRBJ2-1; 9 bases line up with TRBD2. V trimming: 5 bases; J trimming: 5 bases; junction bases outside the gene matches: 4. The CDR3 runs to 14 residues. Per germline, CDR1 LGHDT and CDR2 YNNKEL (reference sequence). The chain's CDR3 is CASSWASGNNEQFF. In DNA form, the CDR3 reads TGTGCCAGCAGCTGGGCTAGCGGGAACAATGAGCAGTTCTTC.

V usage is TRBV3-1 (or the pseudogene TRBV3-2) and J usage is TRBJ1-4; 8 nucleotides align to TRBD1. The CDR3 sequence is 16 residues long. The germline V gene encodes CDR1 LGHDT and CDR2 YNNKEL (reference sequence). The V gene end was trimmed by 6 bases and the J gene end by 2 bases; junction bases not matched to a gene: 8. CDR3 sequence reads: CASSPRTGLTNEKLFF. The CDR3 nucleotides are TGTGCCAGCAGTCCCCGGACAGGGCTTACTAATGAAAAACTGTTTTTT.

In its sample, this clone was seen a few times. This sequence joins TRBV5-4 and TRBJ2-7, with 7 bases matching TRBD1. Per germline, CDR1 SGHNT and CDR2 YYREEE (reference sequence). Trimming took 5 bases from V and 2 from J; bases not matched to a gene: 7. This CDR3 has 14 residues. The CDR3 coding sequence is TGTGCCAGCAGTTCCCGGGACAGTGCCTACGAGCAGTACTTC. Amino acids: CASSSRDSAYEQYF.

The V call is TRBV12-3 or TRBV12-4, the J call TRBJ1-1, with D tentatively TRBD1 (5 bases). This CDR3 is built from 13 residues. V was cut by 3 bases and J by 7 bases, with 12 bases left in between. This chain's CDR3 is CASSLSRANEAFF. Here the CDR3 DNA reads TGTGCCAGCAGTTTGTCCAGGGCAAATGAAGCTTTCTTT.

The chain is built from TRBV5-1 and TRBJ2-7; D might be TRBD1 (5 bases). Trimming stripped 3 bases from V and 5 bases from J, with 12 bases between. Per the germline V gene, CDR1 is SGHRS and CDR2 is YFSETQ. The CDR3 consists of 13 residues. CDR3 nucleotide sequence: TGCGCCAGCAGCTCCCAGGGTTCAGACGAGCAGTACTTC. Its translation is CASSSQGSDEQYF.